This T cell receptor beta chain emerged from a study of CD8 T cells in Susac syndrome. RNA amounts of about 0.5 to 1 ug underwent reverse transcription with random hexamers. It was immunoSEQ multiplex PCR that amplified TCR beta CDR3 across 54 Vbeta and 13 Jbeta. TCRdb independently ran MiXCR on the immunoSEQ multiplex PCR reads; one entry per CDR3 protein. The table lists 150,000 to 200,000 distinct CDR3 sequences, around 94% of them singletons. CDR1 and CDR2 (germline): LNHDA, SQIVND (reference sequence). This CDR3 spans 14 amino acids. V was clipped by 6 bases and J by 3 bases; unmatched bases: 5. The sequenced material came from CD4+ T cells from PBMCs. The source of this sequence is a human donor in good health. The J gene is TRBJ2-3, the V gene TRBV19; TRBD2 matches at 8 bases. DNA of the CDR3: TGTGCCAGTAGGGAGCGGGGGATTACAGATACGCAGTATTTT. It yields the protein CASRERGITDTQYF.